These T cell receptor beta chains were read from a single sample in a study of T cells after yellow fever vaccination. TCRdb used MiXCR to reprocess the 5' RACE reads, holding one entry per CDR3 protein. Here the sample spans under 300,000 distinct CDR3 sequences, roughly 6.8% being singletons. This sample comprised CD4+ T cells sorted from PBMCs, obtained on the day of the yellow fever booster vaccination. The source of these receptors is a man between 25 and 39 years old who received the YFV17D yellow fever vaccine. Each CDR3 is given with its conserved first and last residue. Fields, in order: clone size, J gene, V gene, D gene, CDR3 protein, CDR3 DNA. The D gene is left open where the match is weak. Size values are once, few and many counts, or a class for expanded clones, and some rows have none.

clone size: few; J gene: TRBJ2-5; V gene: TRBV12-3/TRBV12-4; D gene: TRBD2; CDR3 protein: CASSYRGGSSETQYF; CDR3 DNA: TGTGCCAGCAGTTACCGGGGAGGGAGTTCAGAGACCCAGTACTTC
clone size: few; J gene: TRBJ2-1; V gene: TRBV20-1; D gene: TRBD2; CDR3 protein: CSARGALAGGLQQFF; CDR3 DNA: TGCAGTGCTAGAGGGGCACTAGCGGGAGGACTTCAGCAGTTCTTC
clone size: few; J gene: TRBJ2-1; V gene: TRBV3-1; D gene: -; CDR3 protein: CASSHTRLVEQFF; CDR3 DNA: TGTGCCAGCAGCCACACAAGACTGGTGGAGCAGTTCTTC
clone size: few; J gene: TRBJ1-1; V gene: TRBV12-3/TRBV12-4; D gene: -; CDR3 protein: CASSLAFTEAFF; CDR3 DNA: TGTGCCAGCAGTTTGGCTTTTACTGAAGCTTTCTTT
clone size: -; J gene: TRBJ2-5; V gene: TRBV30; D gene: TRBD2; CDR3 protein: CAWGAGGPETQYF; CDR3 DNA: TGTGCCTGGGGGGCGGGAGGGCCGGAGACCCAGTACTTC
clone size: many; J gene: TRBJ2-7; V gene: TRBV6-5; D gene: -; CDR3 protein: CASSYRQAYEQYF; CDR3 DNA: TGTGCCAGCAGTTACAGGCAAGCCTACGAGCAGTACTTC
clone size: few; J gene: TRBJ2-1; V gene: TRBV2; D gene: TRBD2; CDR3 protein: CASSEASGRVGEQFF; CDR3 DNA: TGTGCCAGCAGTGAAGCTAGCGGGAGGGTGGGTGAGCAGTTCTTC
clone size: few; J gene: TRBJ1-6; V gene: TRBV30; D gene: -; CDR3 protein: CAWSDSSNSPLHF; CDR3 DNA: TGTGCCTGGAGTGACAGCTCCAATTCACCCCTCCACTTT
clone size: few; J gene: TRBJ2-3; V gene: TRBV20-1; D gene: -; CDR3 protein: CSAKGGDTQYF; CDR3 DNA: TGCAGTGCCAAGGGCGGAGATACGCAGTATTTT
clone size: few; J gene: TRBJ2-2; V gene: TRBV7-9; D gene: TRBD2; CDR3 protein: CASSMGLSNTGELFF; CDR3 DNA: TGTGCCAGCAGCATGGGACTATCGAACACCGGGGAGCTGTTTTTT
clone size: -; J gene: TRBJ2-4; V gene: TRBV10-2; D gene: TRBD2; CDR3 protein: CASSERGGALAKNIQYF; CDR3 DNA: TGCGCCAGCAGTGAGCGGGGGGGGGCCTTAGCCAAAAACATTCAGTACTTC
clone size: few; J gene: TRBJ2-3; V gene: TRBV3-1; D gene: TRBD2; CDR3 protein: CASSPTSGNSDTQYF; CDR3 DNA: TGTGCCAGCAGCCCGACTAGCGGGAACTCAGATACGCAGTATTTT
clone size: many; J gene: TRBJ2-1; V gene: TRBV6-2/TRBV6-3; D gene: TRBD2; CDR3 protein: CASSYLSGGYNEQFF; CDR3 DNA: TGTGCCAGCAGTTACCTTAGCGGGGGCTACAATGAGCAGTTCTTC
clone size: few; J gene: TRBJ2-1; V gene: TRBV9; D gene: TRBD2; CDR3 protein: CASSVYRLAAYNEQFF; CDR3 DNA: TGTGCCAGCAGCGTTTACAGACTAGCGGCTTACAATGAGCAGTTCTTC
clone size: few; J gene: TRBJ2-3; V gene: TRBV5-1; D gene: TRBD2; CDR3 protein: CASSRGRAADTQYF; CDR3 DNA: TGCGCCAGCAGCCGCGGGAGGGCCGCAGATACGCAGTATTTT
clone size: few; J gene: TRBJ2-7; V gene: TRBV20-1; D gene: TRBD2; CDR3 protein: CSANPLRGSGVYEQYF; CDR3 DNA: TGCAGTGCTAACCCCCTTAGGGGTAGCGGGGTCTACGAGCAGTACTTC
clone size: many; J gene: TRBJ2-5; V gene: TRBV7-2; D gene: -; CDR3 protein: CASSPRTQETQYF; CDR3 DNA: TGTGCCAGCAGCCCGAGAACCCAAGAGACCCAGTACTTC
clone size: few; J gene: TRBJ2-1; V gene: TRBV20-1; D gene: -; CDR3 protein: CSATRDSLEQFF; CDR3 DNA: TGCAGTGCTACCCGGGATTCACTTGAGCAGTTCTTC
clone size: many; J gene: TRBJ1-1; V gene: TRBV5-1; D gene: TRBD1; CDR3 protein: CASSSGQGANTEAFF; CDR3 DNA: TGCGCCAGCAGCTCAGGACAGGGGGCGAACACTGAAGCTTTCTTT
clone size: few; J gene: TRBJ1-6; V gene: TRBV7-2; D gene: TRBD1; CDR3 protein: CASSLRTGMMSSPLHF; CDR3 DNA: TGTGCCAGCAGCTTACGGACAGGGATGATGTCCTCACCCCTCCACTTT